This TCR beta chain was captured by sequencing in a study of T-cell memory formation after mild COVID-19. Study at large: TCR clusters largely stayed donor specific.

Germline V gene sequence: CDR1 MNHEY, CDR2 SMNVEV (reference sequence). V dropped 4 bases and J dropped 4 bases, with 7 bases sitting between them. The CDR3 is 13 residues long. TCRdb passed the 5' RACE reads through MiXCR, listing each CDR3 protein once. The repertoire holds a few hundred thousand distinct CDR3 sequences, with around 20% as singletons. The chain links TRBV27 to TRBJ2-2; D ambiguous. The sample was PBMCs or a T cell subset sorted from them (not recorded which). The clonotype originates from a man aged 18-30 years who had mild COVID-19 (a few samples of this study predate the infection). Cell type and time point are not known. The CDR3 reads CASSYVITGELFF. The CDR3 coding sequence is TGTGCCAGCAGTTACGTAATCACCGGGGAGCTGTTTTTT.